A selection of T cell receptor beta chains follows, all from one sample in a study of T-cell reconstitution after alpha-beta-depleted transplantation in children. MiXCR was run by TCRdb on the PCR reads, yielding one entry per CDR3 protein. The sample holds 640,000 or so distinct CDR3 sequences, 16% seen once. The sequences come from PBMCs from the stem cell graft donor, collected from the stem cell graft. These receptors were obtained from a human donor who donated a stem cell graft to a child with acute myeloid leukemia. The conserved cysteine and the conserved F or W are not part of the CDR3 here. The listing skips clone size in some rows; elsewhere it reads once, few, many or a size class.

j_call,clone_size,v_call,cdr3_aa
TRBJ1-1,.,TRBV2,ASSRLGSRTEAF
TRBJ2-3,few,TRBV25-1,ASSEYFRSGGADTQY
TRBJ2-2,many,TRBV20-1,SAPIGGELF
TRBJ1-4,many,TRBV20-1,SARNRRSEKLF
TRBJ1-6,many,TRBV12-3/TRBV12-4,ASSLEVGSPLH
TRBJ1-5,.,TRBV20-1,SARVTRYSNQPQH
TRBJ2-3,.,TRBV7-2,ASSPRLAFTSTDTQY
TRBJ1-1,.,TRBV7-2,ASRPGTPREGAF
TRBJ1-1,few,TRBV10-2,ASRATMNTEAF
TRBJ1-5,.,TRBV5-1,ASSWTGQSNQPQH
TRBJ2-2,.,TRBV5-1,ASSPGGGERTGELF
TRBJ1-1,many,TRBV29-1,SVHVGAEAF
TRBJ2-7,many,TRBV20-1,SALPPTGMDYEQY
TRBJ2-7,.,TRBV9,ASSVEGGPKQY
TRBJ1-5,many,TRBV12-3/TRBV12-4,ASSDRGSNQPQH
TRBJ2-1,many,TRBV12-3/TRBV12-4,ASSLEPAETNEQF
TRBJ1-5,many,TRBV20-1,SARHSYSNQPQH
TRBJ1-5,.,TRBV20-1,SANEQVNQPQH
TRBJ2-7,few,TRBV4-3,ASSQVRTGGYEQY
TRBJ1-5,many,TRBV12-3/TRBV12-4,ASRWVGEPQH
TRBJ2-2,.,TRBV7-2,ASSSSTSGGGTGELF
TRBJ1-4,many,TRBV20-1,SARDTNREKLF
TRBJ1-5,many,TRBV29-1,SVGEAGQPQH
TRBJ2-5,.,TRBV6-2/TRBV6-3,ASTKRGRETQY
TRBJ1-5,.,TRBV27,ASRAGVDNQPQH
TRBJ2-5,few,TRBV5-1,ASSADQETQY
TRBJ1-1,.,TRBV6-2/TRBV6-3,ASSYYDSQGAF
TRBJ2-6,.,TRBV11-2,ASSLVGTGATGANVLT
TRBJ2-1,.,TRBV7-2,ASSFLGLDSNEQF
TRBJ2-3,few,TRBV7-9,ASSFPGYTDTQY